Listed below are T cell receptor beta chains from one sample, sequenced in a study of regulatory T cells in long-lasting Graves disease. A single record per CDR3 protein comes from TCRdb applying MiXCR to the multiplex PCR reads. The sample comprises a few hundred thousand distinct CDR3 sequences, roughly a fifth of which are singletons, and about 15% rests with the top ten. The sample in question was peripheral blood mononuclear cells (PBMCs), obtained at new diagnosis, from a patient treated with antithyroid drugs. These receptors came from a female donor with Graves disease. CDR3s include the opening cysteine and the closing phenylalanine or tryptophan. The D gene is left open where the match is weak. Expanded clones get a size class; other rows say once, few or many, or leave the size out.

TRBD2,TRBV7-2,many,TRBJ2-3,CALSGGARGDTQYF,TGTGCCCTTAGCGGGGGGGCTCGTGGAGATACGCAGTATTTT
-,TRBV20-1,many,TRBJ1-2,CSARGGDYGYTF,TGCAGTGCTAGAGGCGGGGACTATGGCTACACCTTC
-,TRBV14,many,TRBJ1-5,CASSQPRAQPQHF,TGTGCCAGCAGCCAGCCTAGGGCGCAGCCCCAGCATTTT
-,TRBV4-1,-,TRBJ1-1,CASSQDPGNTEAFF,TGCGCCAGCAGCCAAGATCCGGGGAACACTGAAGCTTTCTTT
-,TRBV2,many,TRBJ1-2,CASSADSYGYTF,TGTGCCAGCAGCGCCGACAGCTATGGCTACACCTTC
TRBD2,TRBV11-3,many,TRBJ2-5,CASSTQREGDQETQYF,TGTGCCAGCAGCACTCAGCGGGAGGGCGATCAAGAGACCCAGTACTTC
TRBD1,TRBV30,many,TRBJ1-1,CAWSGYRGRNTEAFF,TGTGCCTGGAGTGGCTACAGGGGGCGGAACACTGAAGCTTTCTTT
-,TRBV7-9,many,TRBJ1-1,CASWAWATEAFF,TGTGCCAGCTGGGCCTGGGCCACTGAAGCTTTCTTT
-,TRBV7-9,few,TRBJ2-5,CASSLVEGEETQYF,TGTGCCAGCAGCTTGGTTGAAGGAGAAGAGACCCAGTACTTC
-,TRBV5-4,few,TRBJ2-7,CASSFRRSNSVLEQYF,TGTGCCAGCAGCTTCCGTAGAAGTAATAGTGTTCTCGAGCAGTACTTC
TRBD2,TRBV6-1,many,TRBJ2-3,CASRREPRTDTQYF,TGTGCCAGCAGGCGGGAGCCGCGCACAGATACGCAGTATTTT
TRBD2,TRBV28,-,TRBJ2-1,CASSQTGGNSYNEQFF,TGTGCCAGCAGCCAAACCGGGGGGAACTCCTACAATGAGCAGTTCTTC
-,TRBV5-1,few,TRBJ2-1,CASSDNHEQFF,TGCGCCAGCAGCGATAATCATGAGCAGTTCTTC
-,TRBV5-6,many,TRBJ2-5,CASSLSRILPTQYF,TGTGCCAGCAGCTTATCCCGGATTCTCCCGACCCAGTACTTC
TRBD1,TRBV6-5,-,TRBJ1-5,CASSYLRGDYSNQPQHF,TGTGCCAGCAGTTACCTCAGGGGGGATTATAGCAATCAGCCCCAGCATTTT
TRBD1,TRBV20-1,many,TRBJ2-7,CSARDRISYEQYF,TGCAGTGCAAGGGACAGGATATCCTACGAGCAGTACTTC
-,TRBV5-5,many,TRBJ2-2,CASSLRRSLMNTGELFF,TGTGCCAGCAGCCTGCGACGGAGCCTCATGAACACCGGGGAGCTGTTTTTT
TRBD2,TRBV5-1,-,TRBJ2-7,CASSTGLAEYEQYF,TGCGCCAGCAGCACGGGACTAGCGGAATACGAGCAGTACTTC
TRBD1,TRBV27,once,TRBJ2-2,CASSPRTGPGELFF,TGTGCCAGCAGTCCGAGGACAGGCCCCGGGGAGCTGTTTTTT
-,TRBV7-9,many,TRBJ2-5,CASSYGHTGASQETQYF,TGTGCCAGCAGCTACGGCCATACGGGAGCCTCGCAAGAGACCCAGTACTTC
-,TRBV6-2/TRBV6-3,-,TRBJ1-3,CASSYAGQNFGNTIYF,TGTGCCAGCAGTTACGCCGGACAGAACTTTGGAAACACCATATATTTT